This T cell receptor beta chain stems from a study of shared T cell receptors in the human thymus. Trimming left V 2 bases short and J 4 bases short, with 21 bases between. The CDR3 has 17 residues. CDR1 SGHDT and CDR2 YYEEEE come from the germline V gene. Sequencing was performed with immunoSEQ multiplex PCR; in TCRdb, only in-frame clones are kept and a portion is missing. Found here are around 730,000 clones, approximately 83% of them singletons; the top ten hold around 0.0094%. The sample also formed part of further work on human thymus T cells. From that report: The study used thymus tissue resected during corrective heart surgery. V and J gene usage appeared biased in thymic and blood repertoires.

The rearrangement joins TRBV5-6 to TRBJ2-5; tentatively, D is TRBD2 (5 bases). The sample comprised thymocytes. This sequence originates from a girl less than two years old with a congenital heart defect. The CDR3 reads CASSLNTHTRLTETQYF. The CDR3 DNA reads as TGTGCCAGCAGCTTAAACACCCACACTAGGTTAACAGAGACCCAGTACTTC.